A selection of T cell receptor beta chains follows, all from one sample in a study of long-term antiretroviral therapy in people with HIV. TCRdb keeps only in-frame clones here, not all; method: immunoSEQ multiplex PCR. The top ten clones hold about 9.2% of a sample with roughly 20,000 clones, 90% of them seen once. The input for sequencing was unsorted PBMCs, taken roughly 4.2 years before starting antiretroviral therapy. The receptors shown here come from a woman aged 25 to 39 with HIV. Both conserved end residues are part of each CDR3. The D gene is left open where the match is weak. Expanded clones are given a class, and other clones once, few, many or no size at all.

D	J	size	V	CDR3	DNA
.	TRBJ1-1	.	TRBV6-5	CASRLQGMATEAFF	TGTGCCAGCAGGTTGCAGGGGATGGCCACTGAAGCTTTCTTT
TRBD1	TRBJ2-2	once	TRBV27	CASSLFGQGGGELFF	TGTGCCAGCAGTTTATTCGGACAGGGCGGCGGGGAGCTGTTTTTT
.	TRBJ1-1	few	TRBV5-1	CASSLEGGQNTEAFF	TGCGCCAGCAGCTTGGAAGGAGGGCAGAACACTGAAGCTTTCTTT
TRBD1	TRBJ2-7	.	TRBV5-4	CASSVSGGHSYEQYF	TGTGCCAGCAGCGTCTCAGGGGGTCACTCCTACGAGCAGTACTTC
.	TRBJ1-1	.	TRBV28	CASSPYERVEAFF	TGTGCCAGCAGTCCATACGAGAGGGTTGAAGCTTTCTTT
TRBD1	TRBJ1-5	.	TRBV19	CASSNGQGRWDQPQHF	TGTGCCAGTAGTAACGGACAGGGTAGATGGGATCAGCCCCAGCATTTT
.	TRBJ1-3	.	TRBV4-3	CASSQAPGSGNTIYF	TGCGCCAGCAGCCAAGCGCCAGGCTCTGGAAACACCATATATTTT
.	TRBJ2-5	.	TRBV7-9	CASSLLRETQYF	TGTGCCAGCAGCTTATTACGGGAGACCCAGTACTTC
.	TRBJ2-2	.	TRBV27	CASTRGLGTGELFF	TGTGCCAGCACTCGGGGGCTCGGCACCGGGGAGCTGTTTTTT
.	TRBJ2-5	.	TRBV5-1	CASSLVLAQETQYF	TGCGCCAGCAGCTTGGTTCTAGCACAGGAGACCCAGTACTTC
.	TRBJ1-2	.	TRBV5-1	CASSLSPAGIIGYTF	TGCGCCAGCAGCTTAAGTCCGGCAGGGATCATTGGCTACACCTTC
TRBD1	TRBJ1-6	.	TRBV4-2	CASSTARDSLNSPLHF	TGTGCCAGCAGCACGGCTCGGGACAGCCTAAATTCACCCCTCCACTTT
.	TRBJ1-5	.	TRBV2	CASNLRFIIQGRDQPQHF	TGTGCCAGCAACCTCAGGTTCATCATACAGGGTCGGGATCAGCCCCAGCATTTT
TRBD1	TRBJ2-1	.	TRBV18	CASSPGGQARNEQFF	TGTGCCAGCTCACCAGGAGGACAGGCACGCAATGAGCAGTTCTTC
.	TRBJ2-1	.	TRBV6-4	CASSDQGGPGNEQFF	TGTGCCAGCAGTGATCAGGGGGGGCCTGGCAATGAGCAGTTCTTC